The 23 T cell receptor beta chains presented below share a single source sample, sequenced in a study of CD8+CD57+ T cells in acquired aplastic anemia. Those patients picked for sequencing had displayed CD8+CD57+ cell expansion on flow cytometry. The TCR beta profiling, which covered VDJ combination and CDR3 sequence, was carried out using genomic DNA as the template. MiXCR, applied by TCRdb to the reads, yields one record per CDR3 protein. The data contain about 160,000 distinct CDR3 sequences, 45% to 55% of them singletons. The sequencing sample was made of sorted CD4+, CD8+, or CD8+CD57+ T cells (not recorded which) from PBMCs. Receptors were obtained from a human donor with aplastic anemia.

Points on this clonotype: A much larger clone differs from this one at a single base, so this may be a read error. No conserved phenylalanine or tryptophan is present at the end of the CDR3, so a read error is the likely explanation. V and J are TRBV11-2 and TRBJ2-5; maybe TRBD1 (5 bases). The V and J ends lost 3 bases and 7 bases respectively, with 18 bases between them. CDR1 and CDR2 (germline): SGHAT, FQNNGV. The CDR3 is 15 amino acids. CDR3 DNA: TGTGCCAGCAGCTTGAGCCCGGACAATTTGGGGACCCAGTACCTC. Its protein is CASSLSPDNLGTQYL.

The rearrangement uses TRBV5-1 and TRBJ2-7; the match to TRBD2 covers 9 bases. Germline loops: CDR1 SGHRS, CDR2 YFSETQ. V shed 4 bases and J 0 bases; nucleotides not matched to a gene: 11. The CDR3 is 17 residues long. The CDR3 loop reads CASSTGTSSDNSYEQYF. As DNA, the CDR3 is TGCGCCAGCAGCACCGGGACTAGCTCGGATAACTCCTACGAGCAGTACTTC.

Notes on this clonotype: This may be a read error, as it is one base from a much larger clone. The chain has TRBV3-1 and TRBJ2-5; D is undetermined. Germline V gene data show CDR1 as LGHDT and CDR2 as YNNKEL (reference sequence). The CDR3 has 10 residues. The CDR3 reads CASSQQTQYF. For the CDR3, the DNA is TGTGCCAGCAGCCAACAGACCCAGTACTTC.

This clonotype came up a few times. This CDR3 reads CASSSGIGTEAFF. The CDR3 DNA reads TGTGCCAGCAGCTCCGGAATCGGCACTGAAGCTTTCTTT. The chain links TRBV7-6 to TRBJ1-1; no reliable D call. The length of the CDR3 is 13 residues. The germline gives CDR1 SGHVS, CDR2 FNYEAQ. Trimming pared 4 bases from V and 4 bases from J, leaving 10 bases between.

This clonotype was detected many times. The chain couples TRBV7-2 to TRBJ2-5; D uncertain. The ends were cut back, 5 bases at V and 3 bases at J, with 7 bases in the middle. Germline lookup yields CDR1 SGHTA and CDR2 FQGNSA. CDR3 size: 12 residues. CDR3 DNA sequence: TGTGCCAGCAGCCACATAGAAGAGACCCAGTACTTC. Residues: CASSHIEETQYF.

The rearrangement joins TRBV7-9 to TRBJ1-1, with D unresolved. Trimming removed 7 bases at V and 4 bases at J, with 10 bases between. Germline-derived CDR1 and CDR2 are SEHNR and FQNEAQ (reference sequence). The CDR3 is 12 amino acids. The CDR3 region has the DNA TGTGCCAGCACCTACGGCACCACTGAAGCTTTCTTT. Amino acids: CASTYGTTEAFF.

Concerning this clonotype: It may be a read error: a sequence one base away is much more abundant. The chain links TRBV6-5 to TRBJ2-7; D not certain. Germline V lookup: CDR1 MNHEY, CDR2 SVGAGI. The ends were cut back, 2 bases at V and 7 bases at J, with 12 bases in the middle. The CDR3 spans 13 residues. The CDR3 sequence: CASSYIGRKEQYF. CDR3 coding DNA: TGTGCCAGCAGTTACATAGGACGGAAAGAGCAGTACTTC.

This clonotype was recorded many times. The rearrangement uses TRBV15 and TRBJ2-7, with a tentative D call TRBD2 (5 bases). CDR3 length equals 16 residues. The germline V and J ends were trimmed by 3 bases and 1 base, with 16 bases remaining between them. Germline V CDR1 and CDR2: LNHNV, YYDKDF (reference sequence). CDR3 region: CATSRRDPYSSYEQYF. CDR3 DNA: TGTGCCACCAGCAGGAGGGATCCGTACTCTTCCTACGAGCAGTACTTC.

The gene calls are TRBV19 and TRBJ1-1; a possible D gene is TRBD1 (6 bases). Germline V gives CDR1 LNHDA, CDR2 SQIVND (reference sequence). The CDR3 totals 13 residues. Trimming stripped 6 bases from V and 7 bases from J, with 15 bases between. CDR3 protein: CASSPRGGNEAFF. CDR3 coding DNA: TGTGCCAGTAGCCCAAGAGGGGGGAATGAAGCTTTCTTT.

The CDR3 nucleotides read TGTGCCAGCAGCTTTGGGACCATGAACACTGAAGCTTTCTTT. Amino acid sequence: CASSFGTMNTEAFF. The chain employs TRBV7-9 and TRBJ1-1; possible D gene TRBD1, 5 bases. V was cut by 3 bases and J by 0 bases, with 8 bases left in between. There are 14 residues in the CDR3. Germline CDR1 reads SEHNR; CDR2 reads FQNEAQ (reference sequence).

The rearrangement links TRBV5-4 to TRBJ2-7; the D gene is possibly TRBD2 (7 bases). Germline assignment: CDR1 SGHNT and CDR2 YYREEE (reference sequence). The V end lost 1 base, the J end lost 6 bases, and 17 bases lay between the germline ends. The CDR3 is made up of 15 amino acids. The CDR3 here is CASSLRGEGLPEQYF. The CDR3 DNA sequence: TGTGCCAGCAGCTTGAGGGGGGAGGGCCTACCCGAGCAGTACTTC.

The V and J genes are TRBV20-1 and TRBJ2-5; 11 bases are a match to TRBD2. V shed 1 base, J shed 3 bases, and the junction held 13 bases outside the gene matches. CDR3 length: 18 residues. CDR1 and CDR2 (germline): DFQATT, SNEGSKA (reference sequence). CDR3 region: CSARALSGGAIREETQYF. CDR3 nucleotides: TGCAGTGCTAGAGCCCTTAGCGGGGGGGCCATCCGCGAAGAGACCCAGTACTTC.

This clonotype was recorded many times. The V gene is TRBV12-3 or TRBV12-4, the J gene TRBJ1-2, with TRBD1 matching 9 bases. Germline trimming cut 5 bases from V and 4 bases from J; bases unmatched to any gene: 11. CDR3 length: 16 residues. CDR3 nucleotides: TGTGCCAGCAGTCCCCTCGGACAGGGGACAACCTATGGCTACACCTTC. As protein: CASSPLGQGTTYGYTF.

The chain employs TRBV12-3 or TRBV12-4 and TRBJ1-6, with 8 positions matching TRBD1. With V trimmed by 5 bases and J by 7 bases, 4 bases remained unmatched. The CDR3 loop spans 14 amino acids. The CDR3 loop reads CASSKGQVNSPLHF. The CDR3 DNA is TGTGCCAGCAGTAAGGGACAGGTCAATTCACCCCTCCACTTT.

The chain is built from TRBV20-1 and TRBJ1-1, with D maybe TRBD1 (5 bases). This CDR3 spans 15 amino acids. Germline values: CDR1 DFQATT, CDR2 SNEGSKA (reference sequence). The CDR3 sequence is CNGGQGGRSATEAFF. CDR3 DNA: TGCAATGGCGGGCAGGGCGGGCGGAGTGCCACTGAAGCTTTCTTT.

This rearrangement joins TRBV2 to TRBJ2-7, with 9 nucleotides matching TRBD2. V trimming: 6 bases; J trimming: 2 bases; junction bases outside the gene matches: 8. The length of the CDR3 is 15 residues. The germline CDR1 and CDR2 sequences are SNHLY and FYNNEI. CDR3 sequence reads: CASSRGTSPTYEQYF. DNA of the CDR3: TGTGCCAGCAGCCGCGGGACTAGCCCTACCTACGAGCAGTACTTC.

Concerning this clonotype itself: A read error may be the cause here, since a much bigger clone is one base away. The CDR3 DNA reads TGTGCCAGCAGCTCGTGGGGTCTCCGGGTGACGGATGAGCAGTTCTTC. As protein: CASSSWGLRVTDEQFF. The chain combines TRBV11-2 with TRBJ2-1; no reliable D call. V was clipped by 4 bases and J by 8 bases, with 21 bases between them. The CDR3 covers 16 residues. The germline CDR1 and CDR2 sequences are SGHAT and FQNNGV.

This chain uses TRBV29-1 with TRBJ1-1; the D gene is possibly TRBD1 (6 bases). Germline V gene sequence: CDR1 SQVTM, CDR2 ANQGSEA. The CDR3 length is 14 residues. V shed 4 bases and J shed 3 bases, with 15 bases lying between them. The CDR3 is CSVARNNRDTEAFF. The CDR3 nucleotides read TGCAGCGTTGCCCGGAATAACAGGGACACTGAAGCTTTCTTT.

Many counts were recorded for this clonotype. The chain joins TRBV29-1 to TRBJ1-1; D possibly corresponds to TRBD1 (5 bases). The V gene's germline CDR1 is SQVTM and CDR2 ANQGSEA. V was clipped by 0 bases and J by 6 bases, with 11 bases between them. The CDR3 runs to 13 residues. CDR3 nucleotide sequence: TGCAGCGTTGAAGACTCCCGGGGGTCTGAAGCTTTCTTT. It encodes CSVEDSRGSEAFF.

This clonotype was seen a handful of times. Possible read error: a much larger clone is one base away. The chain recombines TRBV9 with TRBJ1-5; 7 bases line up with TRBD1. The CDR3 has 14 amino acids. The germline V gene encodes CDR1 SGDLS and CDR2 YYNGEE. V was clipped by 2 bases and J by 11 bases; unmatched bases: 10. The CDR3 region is CASSVGGGGQSQHF. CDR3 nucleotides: TGTGCCAGCAGCGTTGGGGGAGGGGGCCAGTCCCAGCATTTT.

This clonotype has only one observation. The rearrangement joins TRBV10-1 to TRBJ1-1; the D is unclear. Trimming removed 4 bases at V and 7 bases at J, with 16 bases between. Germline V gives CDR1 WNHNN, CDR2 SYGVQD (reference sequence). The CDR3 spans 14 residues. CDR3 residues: CASSGLQTGYEAFF. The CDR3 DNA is TGCGCCAGCAGTGGGTTACAGACTGGGTATGAAGCTTTCTTT.

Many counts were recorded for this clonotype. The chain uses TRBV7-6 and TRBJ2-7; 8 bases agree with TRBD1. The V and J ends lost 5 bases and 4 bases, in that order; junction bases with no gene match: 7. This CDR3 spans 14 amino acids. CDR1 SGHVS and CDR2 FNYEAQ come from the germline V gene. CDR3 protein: CASSIAGGAYEQYF. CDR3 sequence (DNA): TGTGCCAGCAGCATCGCAGGGGGCGCGTACGAGCAGTACTTC.

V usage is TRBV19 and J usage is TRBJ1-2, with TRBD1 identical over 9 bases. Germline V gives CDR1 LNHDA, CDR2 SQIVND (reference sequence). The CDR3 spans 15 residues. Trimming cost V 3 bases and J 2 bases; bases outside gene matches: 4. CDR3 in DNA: TGTGCCAGTAGTATTCCAGGGACAGGGAACTATGGCTACACCTTC. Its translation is CASSIPGTGNYGYTF.